This TCR beta chain was identified during a study of blood T cell repertoires in COVID-19. Looking at the study overall: Researchers got acute and convalescent COVID-19 samples from the United States, Italy and Spain. T cells, B-cell-depleted T cells, or PBMCs provided the cDNA or gDNA that served as material.

Between the trimmed V and J ends, which lost 3 bases and 7 bases, there was a span of 16 bases. The CDR3 loop spans 15 amino acids. Germline V gene data show CDR1 as SGHRS and CDR2 as YFSETQ. Per the authors' pipeline: Scientists estimated how many nucleated cells there were by amplifying reference gene primers. Only in-frame clones appear in the TCRdb table, and some are missing; sequencing was by immunoSEQ multiplex PCR. For V, J and clone size, that table is used; D and trimming come from the DNA. Found here are around 100,000 clones, 75% to 95% of them singletons; the top ten hold 5% to 6.5%. The sample taken for sequencing was peripheral blood. The rearrangement links TRBV5-1 to TRBJ2-2, with D possibly TRBD2 on 6 matching bases. This clonotype originated in a man aged 50 to 60 with acute or convalescent COVID-19. The CDR3 DNA sequence: TGCGCCAGCAGCTATGTCGGAATCGGGAGCGGGGAGCTGTTTTTT. It translates to CASSYVGIGSGELFF.